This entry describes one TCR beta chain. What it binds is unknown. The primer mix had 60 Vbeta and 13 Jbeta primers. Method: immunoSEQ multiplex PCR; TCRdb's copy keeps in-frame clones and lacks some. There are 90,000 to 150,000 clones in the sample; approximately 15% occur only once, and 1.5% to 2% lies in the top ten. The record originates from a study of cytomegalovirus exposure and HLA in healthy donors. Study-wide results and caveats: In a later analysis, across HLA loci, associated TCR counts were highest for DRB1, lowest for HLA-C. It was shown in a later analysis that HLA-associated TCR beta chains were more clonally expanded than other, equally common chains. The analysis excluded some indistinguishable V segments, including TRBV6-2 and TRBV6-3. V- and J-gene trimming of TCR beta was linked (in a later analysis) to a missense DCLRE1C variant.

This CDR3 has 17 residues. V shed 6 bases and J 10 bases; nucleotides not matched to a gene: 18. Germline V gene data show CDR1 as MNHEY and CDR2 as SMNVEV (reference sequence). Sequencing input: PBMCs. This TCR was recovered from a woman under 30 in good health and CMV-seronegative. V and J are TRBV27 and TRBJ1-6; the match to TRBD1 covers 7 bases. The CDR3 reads CASSVGQDGRYGSPLHF. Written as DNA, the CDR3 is TGTGCCAGCAGCGTAGGACAGGACGGGCGATATGGCTCACCCCTCCACTTT.